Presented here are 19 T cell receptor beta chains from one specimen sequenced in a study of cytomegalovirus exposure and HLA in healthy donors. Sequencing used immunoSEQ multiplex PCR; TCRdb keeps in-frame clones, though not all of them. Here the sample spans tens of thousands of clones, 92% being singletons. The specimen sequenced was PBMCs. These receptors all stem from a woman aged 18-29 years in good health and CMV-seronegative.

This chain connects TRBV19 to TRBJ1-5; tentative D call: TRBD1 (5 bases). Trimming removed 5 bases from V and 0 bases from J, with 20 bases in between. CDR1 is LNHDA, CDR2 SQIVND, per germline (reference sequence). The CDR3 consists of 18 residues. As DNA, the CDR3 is TGTGCCAGTAGTTTGGGGTCACTTCGGGGGGTTAGCAATCAGCCCCAGCATTTT. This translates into CASSLGSLRGVSNQPQHF.

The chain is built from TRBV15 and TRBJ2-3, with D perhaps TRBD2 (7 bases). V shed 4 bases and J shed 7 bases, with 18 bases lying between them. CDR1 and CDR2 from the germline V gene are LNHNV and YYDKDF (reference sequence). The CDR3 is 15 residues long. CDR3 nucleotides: TGTGCCACCAGCATTGGGAGGGGGGGTAGGAATACGCAGTATTTT. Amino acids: CATSIGRGGRNTQYF.

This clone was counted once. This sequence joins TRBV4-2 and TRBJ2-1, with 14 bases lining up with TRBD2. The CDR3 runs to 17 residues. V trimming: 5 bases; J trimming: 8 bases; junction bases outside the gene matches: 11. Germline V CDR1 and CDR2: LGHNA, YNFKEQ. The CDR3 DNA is TGTGCCAGCAGCGCCCGACTAGCGGGAGGGCCCTTCGATGAGCAGTTCTTC. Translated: CASSARLAGGPFDEQFF.

The CDR3 is CATSGGSGRGGQNIQYF. CDR3 DNA sequence: TGTGCCACCAGCGGTGGATCGGGGCGGGGGGGCCAAAACATTCAGTACTTC. The chain employs TRBV15 and TRBJ2-4; 9 positions match TRBD2. This CDR3 is 17 amino acids long. Looked up from germline, CDR1 is LNHNV and CDR2 is YYDKDF (reference sequence). V dropped 5 bases and J dropped 5; count of bases not matched to a gene: 13.

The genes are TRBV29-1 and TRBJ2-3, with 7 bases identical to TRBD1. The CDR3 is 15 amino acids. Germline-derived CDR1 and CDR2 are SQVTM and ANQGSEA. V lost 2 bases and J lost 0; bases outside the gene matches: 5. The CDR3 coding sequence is TGCAGCGTTGAAAACCGGGACAGCAGCACAGATACGCAGTATTTT. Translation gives CSVENRDSSTDTQYF.

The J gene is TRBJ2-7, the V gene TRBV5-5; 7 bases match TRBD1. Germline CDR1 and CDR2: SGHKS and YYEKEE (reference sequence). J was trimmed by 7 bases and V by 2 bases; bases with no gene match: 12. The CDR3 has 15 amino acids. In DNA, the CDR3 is TGTGCCAGCAGCTTCGACCCGGGACAGCTACGGGAGCAGTACTTC. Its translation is CASSFDPGQLREQYF.

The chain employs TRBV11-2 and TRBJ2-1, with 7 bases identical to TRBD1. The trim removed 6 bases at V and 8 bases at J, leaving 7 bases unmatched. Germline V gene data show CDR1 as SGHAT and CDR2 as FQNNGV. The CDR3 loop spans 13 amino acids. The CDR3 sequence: CASSSTQGDEQFF. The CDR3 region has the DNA TGTGCCAGCAGTTCAACGCAGGGGGATGAGCAGTTCTTC.

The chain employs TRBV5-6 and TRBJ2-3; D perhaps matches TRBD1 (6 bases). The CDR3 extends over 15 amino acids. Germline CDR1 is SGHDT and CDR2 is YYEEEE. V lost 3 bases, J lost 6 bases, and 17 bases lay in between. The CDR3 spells CASSSLDRSVDTQYF. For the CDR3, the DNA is TGTGCCAGCAGCTCTCTCGACAGGTCCGTTGATACGCAGTATTTT.

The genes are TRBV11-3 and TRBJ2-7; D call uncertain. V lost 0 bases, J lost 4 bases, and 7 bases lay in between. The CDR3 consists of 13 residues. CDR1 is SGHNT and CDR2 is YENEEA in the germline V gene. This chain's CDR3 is CASSLDQTYEQYF. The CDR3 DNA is TGTGCCAGCAGCTTAGACCAGACTTACGAGCAGTACTTC.

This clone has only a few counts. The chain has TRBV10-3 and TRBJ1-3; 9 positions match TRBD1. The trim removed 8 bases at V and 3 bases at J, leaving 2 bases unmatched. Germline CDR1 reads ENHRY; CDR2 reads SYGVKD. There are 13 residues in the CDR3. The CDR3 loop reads CAIGTGRGNTIYF. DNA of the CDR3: TGTGCCATCGGGACAGGGCGTGGAAACACCATATATTTT.

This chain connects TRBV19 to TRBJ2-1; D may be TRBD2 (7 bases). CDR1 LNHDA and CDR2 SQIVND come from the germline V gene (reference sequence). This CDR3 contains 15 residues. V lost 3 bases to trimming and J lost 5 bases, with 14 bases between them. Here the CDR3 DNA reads TGTGCCAGTAGTATTCAAGGGGGGGGTAACAATGAGCAGTTCTTC. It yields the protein CASSIQGGGNNEQFF.

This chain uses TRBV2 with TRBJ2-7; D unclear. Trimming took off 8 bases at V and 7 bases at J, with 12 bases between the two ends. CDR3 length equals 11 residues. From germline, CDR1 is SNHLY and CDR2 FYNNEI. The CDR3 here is CASSGSKEQYF. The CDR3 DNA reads TGTGCCAGCTCCGGGTCGAAGGAGCAGTACTTC.

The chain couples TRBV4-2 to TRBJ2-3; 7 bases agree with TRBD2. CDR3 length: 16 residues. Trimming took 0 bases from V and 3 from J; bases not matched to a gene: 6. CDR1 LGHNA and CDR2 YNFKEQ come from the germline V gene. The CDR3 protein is CASSQDRASGTDTQYF. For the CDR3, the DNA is TGTGCCAGCAGCCAAGATAGGGCTAGCGGAACAGATACGCAGTATTTT.

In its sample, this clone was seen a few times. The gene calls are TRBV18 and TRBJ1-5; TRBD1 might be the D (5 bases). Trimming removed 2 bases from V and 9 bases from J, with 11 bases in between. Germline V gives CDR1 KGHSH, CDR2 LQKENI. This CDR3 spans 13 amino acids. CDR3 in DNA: TGTGCCAGCTCACCAGGGCCTACAGGGCCCCAGCATTTT. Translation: CASSPGPTGPQHF.

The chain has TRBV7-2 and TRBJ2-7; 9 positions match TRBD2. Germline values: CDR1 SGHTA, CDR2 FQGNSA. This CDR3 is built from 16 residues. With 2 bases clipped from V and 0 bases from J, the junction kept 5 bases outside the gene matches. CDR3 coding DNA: TGTGCCAGCAGCTTACGGAGCGGGGGGAGCTCCTACGAGCAGTACTTC. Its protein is CASSLRSGGSSYEQYF.

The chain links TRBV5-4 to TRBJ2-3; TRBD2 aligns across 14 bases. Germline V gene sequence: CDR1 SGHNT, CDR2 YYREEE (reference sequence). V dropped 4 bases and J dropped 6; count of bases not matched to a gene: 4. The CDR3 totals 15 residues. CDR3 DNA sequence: TGTGCCAGCAGCACCTGGACTAGCGGGGGGGATACGCAGTATTTT. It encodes CASSTWTSGGDTQYF.

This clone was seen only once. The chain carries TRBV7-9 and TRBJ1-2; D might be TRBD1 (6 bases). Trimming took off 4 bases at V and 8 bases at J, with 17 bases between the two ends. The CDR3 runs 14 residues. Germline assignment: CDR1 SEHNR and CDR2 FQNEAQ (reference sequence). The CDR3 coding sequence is TGTGCCAGCAGCTCGACAGGACCTAGTGGGGGCTACACCTTC. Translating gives CASSSTGPSGGYTF.

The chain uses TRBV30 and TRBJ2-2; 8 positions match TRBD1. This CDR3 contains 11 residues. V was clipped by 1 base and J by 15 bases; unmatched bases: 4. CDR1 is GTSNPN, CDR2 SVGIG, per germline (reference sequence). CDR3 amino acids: CAWSDGGQVFF. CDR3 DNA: TGTGCCTGGAGTGACGGGGGACAGGTGTTTTTT. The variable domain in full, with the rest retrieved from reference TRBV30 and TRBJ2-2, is SQTIHQWPATLVQPVGSPLSLECTVEGTSNPNLYWYRQAAGRGLQLLFYSVGIGQISSEVPQNLSASRPQDRQFILSSKKLLLSDSGFYLCAWSDGGQVFFGEGSRLTVL.

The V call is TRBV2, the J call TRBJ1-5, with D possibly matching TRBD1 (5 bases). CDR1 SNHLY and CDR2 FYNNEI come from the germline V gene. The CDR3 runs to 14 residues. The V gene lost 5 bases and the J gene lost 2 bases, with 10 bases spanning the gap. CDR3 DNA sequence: TGTGCCAGCAGTTACCAGGGCGGCAATCAGCCCCAGCATTTT. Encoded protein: CASSYQGGNQPQHF.